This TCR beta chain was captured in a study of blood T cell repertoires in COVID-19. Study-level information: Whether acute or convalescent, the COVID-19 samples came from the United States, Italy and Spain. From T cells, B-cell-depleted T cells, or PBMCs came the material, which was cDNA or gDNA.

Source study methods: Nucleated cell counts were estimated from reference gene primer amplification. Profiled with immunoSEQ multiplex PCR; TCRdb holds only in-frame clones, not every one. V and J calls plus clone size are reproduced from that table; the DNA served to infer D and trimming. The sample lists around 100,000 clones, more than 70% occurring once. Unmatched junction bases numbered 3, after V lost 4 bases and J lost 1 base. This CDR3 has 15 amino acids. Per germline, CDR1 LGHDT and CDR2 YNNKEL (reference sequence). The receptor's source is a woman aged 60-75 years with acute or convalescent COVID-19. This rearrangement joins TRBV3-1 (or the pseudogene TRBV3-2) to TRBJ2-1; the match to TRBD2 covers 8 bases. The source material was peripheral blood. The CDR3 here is CASSPRGASYNEQFF. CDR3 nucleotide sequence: TGTGCCAGCAGCCCGCGGGGGGCGTCCTACAATGAGCAGTTCTTC.